The rows below give T cell receptor beta chains drawn from one sample of a study of T cell responses to AZD1222 COVID-19 vaccine. Sequencing was performed with immunoSEQ multiplex PCR; in TCRdb, only in-frame clones are kept and a portion is missing. Here the sample spans some 180,000 clones, approximately 95% being singletons. The source material was peripheral blood, sampled 28 days after the second dose of the MenACWY control vaccine. The receptor source for this set is an adult who received the MenACWY meningococcal vaccine as a control. Both conserved end residues are part of each CDR3. A D gene is named only where the DNA matches it firmly. A clone size is listed for some rows: how often the clone was seen (once, few, many), or a class if it is expanded.

J: TRBJ1-1; D: -; V: TRBV3-1/TRBV3-2; size: -; length: 15; CDR3: CASSQETGFGAEAFF; DNA: TGTGCCAGCAGCCAAGAAACAGGGTTTGGGGCTGAAGCTTTCTTT
J: TRBJ1-1; D: -; V: TRBV7-8; size: -; length: 15; CDR3: CASSLARQGYTEAFF; DNA: TGTGCCAGCAGCTTAGCAAGGCAGGGGTACACTGAAGCTTTCTTT
J: TRBJ1-5; D: TRBD1; V: TRBV6-2/TRBV6-3; size: -; length: 14; CDR3: CASSYRGQGQPQHF; DNA: TGTGCCAGCAGTTACCGGGGACAGGGACAGCCCCAGCATTTT
J: TRBJ1-1; D: TRBD1; V: TRBV19; size: -; length: 16; CDR3: CASRSEGAFENTEAFF; DNA: TGTGCCAGTAGGTCCGAGGGGGCCTTTGAGAACACTGAAGCTTTCTTT
J: TRBJ1-6; D: -; V: TRBV20-1; size: -; length: 15; CDR3: CSATEATGGNSPLHF; DNA: TGCAGTGCTACTGAAGCGACAGGTGGAAATTCACCCCTCCACTTT
J: TRBJ1-2; D: -; V: TRBV7-8; size: -; length: 14; CDR3: CASSLLSGSYGYTF; DNA: TGTGCCAGCAGCTTATTATCGGGGAGCTATGGCTACACCTTC
J: TRBJ2-1; D: TRBD2; V: TRBV5-4; size: -; length: 17; CDR3: CASSPAGLAGAYNEQFF; DNA: TGTGCCAGCAGCCCGGCCGGGCTAGCGGGGGCTTACAATGAGCAGTTCTTC
J: TRBJ1-1; D: -; V: TRBV21-1; size: -; length: 14; CDR3: CASSNSRENTEAFF; DNA: TGTGCCAGCAGCAACTCGAGGGAGAACACTGAAGCTTTCTTT
J: TRBJ2-5; D: TRBD2; V: TRBV5-1; size: -; length: 15; CDR3: CASSGLAGAQETQYF; DNA: TGCGCCAGCAGCGGACTAGCGGGGGCTCAAGAGACCCAGTACTTC
J: TRBJ1-6; D: -; V: TRBV3-1/TRBV3-2; size: -; length: 14; CDR3: CASSQGIGGSPLHF; DNA: TGTGCCAGCAGCCAGGGCATCGGTGGTTCACCCCTCCACTTT
J: TRBJ2-2; D: -; V: TRBV6-1; size: once; length: 15; CDR3: CASSETRRNTGELFF; DNA: TGTGCCAGCAGTGAAACTCGGAGGAACACCGGGGAGCTGTTTTTT
J: TRBJ1-3; D: TRBD1; V: TRBV6-1; size: -; length: 15; CDR3: CASSEGGQWGNTIYF; DNA: TGTGCCAGCAGCGAAGGGGGCCAGTGGGGAAACACCATATATTTT
J: TRBJ2-7; D: TRBD1; V: TRBV6-5; size: -; length: 15; CDR3: CASSIDRGDPYEQYF; DNA: TGTGCCAGCAGTATCGACAGGGGGGACCCCTACGAGCAGTACTTC
J: TRBJ2-3; D: TRBD2; V: TRBV5-8; size: -; length: 14; CDR3: CASSLTSGGYTQYF; DNA: TGTGCCAGCAGCTTGACTAGCGGGGGGTATACGCAGTATTTT
J: TRBJ1-1; D: TRBD1; V: TRBV6-5; size: -; length: 13; CDR3: CASIRTGFPEAFF; DNA: TGTGCCAGCATTCGGACAGGCTTCCCTGAAGCTTTCTTT
J: TRBJ1-5; D: -; V: TRBV19; size: -; length: 13; CDR3: CATDAGSNQPQHF; DNA: TGTGCCACAGATGCAGGGAGCAATCAGCCCCAGCATTTT
J: TRBJ1-1; D: -; V: TRBV20-1; size: -; length: 19; CDR3: CSASRPRGVGESKGTEAFF; DNA: TGCAGTGCTAGTCGCCCACGGGGGGTGGGGGAAAGTAAGGGCACTGAAGCTTTCTTT
J: TRBJ1-3; D: TRBD1; V: TRBV11-2; size: -; length: 13; CDR3: CASSARQGITIYF; DNA: TGTGCCAGCAGCGCCCGACAGGGGATCACCATATATTTT
J: TRBJ1-2; D: -; V: TRBV11-2; size: -; length: 12; CDR3: CASSPAARGYTF; DNA: TGTGCCAGCAGCCCGGCTGCGCGGGGCTACACCTTC
J: TRBJ2-3; D: -; V: TRBV7-9; size: -; length: 14; CDR3: CARTSGTSTDTQYF; DNA: TGTGCCAGGACAAGCGGAACTAGCACAGATACGCAGTATTTT
J: TRBJ1-1; D: -; V: TRBV5-4; size: once; length: 12; CDR3: CASSSSGFQAFF; DNA: TGTGCCAGCAGCTCCTCAGGGTTTCAAGCTTTCTTT
J: TRBJ2-7; D: TRBD2; V: TRBV5-6; size: -; length: 16; CDR3: CASSLGLAGPYGEQYF; DNA: TGTGCCAGCAGCTTGGGGCTAGCGGGGCCCTATGGCGAGCAGTACTTC
J: TRBJ2-1; D: TRBD2; V: TRBV5-4; size: -; length: 15; CDR3: CASTSGGGSYNEQFF; DNA: TGTGCCAGCACTAGTGGGGGGGGATCCTACAATGAGCAGTTCTTC
J: TRBJ2-3; D: -; V: TRBV5-6; size: -; length: 14; CDR3: CASSRGRGPDTQYF; DNA: TGTGCCAGCAGCCGGGGCAGGGGCCCAGATACGCAGTATTTT
J: TRBJ1-2; D: -; V: TRBV5-1; size: -; length: 16; CDR3: CASSSLDGRANYGYTF; DNA: TGCGCCAGCAGCTCGTTGGATGGCAGAGCTAACTATGGCTACACCTTC
J: TRBJ1-1; D: -; V: TRBV7-9; size: -; length: 16; CDR3: CASSPPMEGRNTEAFF; DNA: TGTGCCAGCAGCCCCCCCATGGAGGGGCGGAACACTGAAGCTTTCTTT
J: TRBJ1-2; D: TRBD1; V: TRBV30; size: -; length: 12; CDR3: CAWNRDRDGYTF; DNA: TGTGCCTGGAACCGGGACAGGGATGGCTACACCTTC
J: TRBJ2-5; D: -; V: TRBV3-1/TRBV3-2; size: -; length: 15; CDR3: CASSQVVGAPETQYF; DNA: TGTGCCAGCAGCCAAGTCGTAGGGGCCCCGGAGACCCAGTACTTC
J: TRBJ1-4; D: -; V: TRBV11-2; size: -; length: 13; CDR3: CASSSSGFGRLFF; DNA: TGTGCCAGCAGCTCATCGGGATTCGGGAGGCTGTTTTTT
J: TRBJ1-1; D: -; V: TRBV5-1; size: -; length: 13; CDR3: CASRSQPNTEAFF; DNA: TGCGCCAGCCGGTCGCAACCGAACACTGAAGCTTTCTTT
J: TRBJ1-2; D: -; V: TRBV7-6; size: -; length: 16; CDR3: CASSPQTRGGNYGYTF; DNA: TGTGCCAGCAGCCCGCAGACCAGGGGAGGAAACTATGGCTACACCTTC
J: TRBJ1-2; D: -; V: TRBV10-3; size: -; length: 13; CDR3: CAISDTGNYGYTF; DNA: TGTGCCATCAGTGATACAGGAAACTATGGCTACACCTTC
J: TRBJ1-1; D: -; V: TRBV20-1; size: -; length: 11; CDR3: CSARAMREAFF; DNA: TGCAGTGCTAGAGCTATGAGGGAAGCTTTCTTT
J: TRBJ2-7; D: -; V: TRBV5-4; size: once; length: 15; CDR3: CASSPGPSLPYEQYF; DNA: TGTGCCAGCAGCCCTGGGCCGAGCCTCCCCTACGAGCAGTACTTC
J: TRBJ2-3; D: -; V: TRBV9; size: -; length: 16; CDR3: CASSVRGDGATDTQYF; DNA: TGTGCCAGCAGCGTACGAGGGGACGGGGCCACAGATACGCAGTATTTT
J: TRBJ2-3; D: -; V: TRBV7-3; size: -; length: 14; CDR3: CASSSRGGTDTQYF; DNA: TGTGCCAGCAGCTCCCGAGGCGGGACAGATACGCAGTATTTT
J: TRBJ2-4; D: -; V: TRBV6-7; size: -; length: 15; CDR3: CASSYCRGSKNIQYF; DNA: TGTGCCAGCAGTTACTGCCGGGGTTCCAAAAACATTCAGTACTTC
J: TRBJ2-7; D: -; V: TRBV7-6; size: -; length: 15; CDR3: CASSSQGGYSYEQYF; DNA: TGTGCCAGCAGCTCCCAGGGTGGATACTCCTACGAGCAGTACTTC
J: TRBJ2-2; D: -; V: TRBV2; size: once; length: 13; CDR3: CASSGQLSGELFF; DNA: TGTGCCAGCAGTGGACAGTTATCCGGGGAGCTGTTTTTT
J: TRBJ1-1; D: -; V: TRBV6-5; size: -; length: 14; CDR3: CASKPRTVSTEAFF; DNA: TGTGCCAGCAAGCCCCGCACCGTTAGCACTGAAGCTTTCTTT
J: TRBJ2-3; D: -; V: TRBV5-4; size: -; length: 16; CDR3: CASSLGMGAYTDTQYF; DNA: TGTGCCAGCAGCTTGGGGATGGGGGCCTACACAGATACGCAGTATTTT
J: TRBJ1-3; D: -; V: TRBV7-9; size: -; length: 16; CDR3: CASSLRGAHSGNTIYF; DNA: TGTGCCAGCAGCTTACGGGGGGCTCACTCTGGAAACACCATATATTTT
J: TRBJ2-7; D: -; V: TRBV5-5; size: few; length: 13; CDR3: CASSFAGAYEQYF; DNA: TGTGCCAGCAGCTTTGCAGGGGCCTACGAGCAGTACTTC
J: TRBJ1-2; D: TRBD1; V: TRBV28; size: -; length: 15; CDR3: CASSLLVGTAYGYTF; DNA: TGTGCCAGCAGTCTATTGGTTGGGACAGCCTATGGCTACACCTTC
J: TRBJ1-1; D: -; V: TRBV4-1; size: -; length: 15; CDR3: CASSQDRGGNTEAFF; DNA: TGCGCCAGCAGCCAAGATAGAGGGGGGAACACTGAAGCTTTCTTT
J: TRBJ1-3; D: -; V: TRBV27; size: -; length: 16; CDR3: CASSLRPQGTGNTIYF; DNA: TGTGCCAGCAGTTTAAGGCCCCAGGGAACTGGAAACACCATATATTTT